This T cell receptor (beta chain) derives from a study of blood T cell repertoires in COVID-19. CDR3 length: 13 amino acids. Losses at the gene ends were 6 bases for V and 3 bases for J; bases not matched to a gene: 4. Only one count was recorded for this clone. This may be a read error: a much more frequent sequence differs by one nucleotide. Libraries were prepared by immunoSEQ multiplex PCR; TCRdb keeps only in-frame clonotypes and omits some of them. The profile covers 200,000 to 300,000 clones, with 70% to 90% appearing a single time and just under 6.5% taken by the ten largest. The sequencing sample was made of peripheral blood. The chain couples TRBV12-3 or TRBV12-4 to TRBJ1-2, with 7 bases fitting TRBD1. The TCR originated in a woman younger than 45 with COVID-19, enrolled during active disease. DNA of the CDR3: TGTGCCAGCAGCTTCGGACAGGACTATGGCTACACCTTC. Amino acids: CASSFGQDYGYTF.